This note documents a single T cell receptor (beta chain) sequence. This specimen belongs to a study of OX40 agonist ivuxolimab in advanced cancers. Study context: Prior anti-PD-1, anti-PD-L1 or anti-CTLA-4 therapy did not bar entry, and roughly 40% had some.

Sequenced by immunoSEQ multiplex PCR; TCRdb stores in-frame clones only, minus some. The top ten hold around 14% of the sample, which has 15,000 to 20,000 clones, 84% seen once. The CDR3 extends over 12 amino acids. Germline lookup yields CDR1 MNHEY and CDR2 SVGAGI. Between the trimmed V and J ends, which lost 6 bases and 9 bases, there was a span of 12 bases. Specimen: CD4+ or CD8+ T cells sorted from blood, collected in a trial of the OX40 agonist ivuxolimab. The TCR was taken from an adult with an advanced solid tumor such as melanoma, head and neck, liver or kidney cancer. V is TRBV6-5 and J is TRBJ2-1; a possible D gene is TRBD2 (5 bases). CDR3 nucleotide sequence: TGTGCCAGCAGCCAAGGACTGGGTGAGCAGTTCTTC. Translating it yields CASSQGLGEQFF.